This T cell receptor beta chain is from a study of cytomegalovirus exposure and HLA in healthy donors (dated by TCRdb to the late 2010s). Notes on the research overall: A later analysis indicated that the 130 or so validation repertoires were generated on the platform also employed for the approximately 670 repertoires of the first cohort. The study combined high-throughput TCR immunosequencing, statistical association of individual TCRs with disease status, and machine learning to predict cytomegalovirus infection status. A separate validation cohort of 90 to 150 different subjects was used in addition to the roughly 670-subject first cohort. The study aimed to test whether signatures of past pathogen exposure could be identified by cataloging public T cell receptors. Overall study results and their limits: Most TCR sequences were seen in very few donors, while some public TCRs were found in many individuals. According to the authors, the approach could potentially be generalized to other disease states and immunological phenotypes. In vitro tests confirmed that a few of the cytomegalovirus-associated TCR beta chains recognize cytomegalovirus antigens. All 120 or so repertoires were used to score co-occurrence in the validation cohort in a later analysis, because that analysis had no HLA typing for the cohort. Subsequent analysis determined that TCRs grouped into clusters in the first cohort also showed a tendency toward co-occurrence across the 120 or so validation repertoires, and 85% to 95% of cluster scores exceeded 0. In both the original and validation cohorts, the classifier was reported to diagnose cytomegalovirus status with high specificity and sensitivity. A total of 150 or so TCR beta chains were listed by the study as associated with cytomegalovirus.

The donors belonged to the validation cohort of over a hundred subjects, which was separate from the 666-subject first cohort. This clone was detected once. The specificity of this receptor is unknown. No much larger clonotype is one base removed from it; base qualities were not supplied. The library was generated by the immunoSEQ multiplex PCR assay. The original pipeline was this. A statistical classification framework was built to diagnose cytomegalovirus status from the catalog of TCR beta chain sequences. Drawn from immuneACCESS, this table holds only the in-frame rearrangements with V and J called that TCRdb kept. Clones are partly lost; checked studies trace under half to an unresolved V gene and leave the rest unexplained. V and J calls and clone size come straight from that table; D and trimming were deduced from the DNA. This sample holds tens of thousands of clones; almost 95% were observed only once. About 1.5% of the sample is taken by the ten largest.

The clonotype originates from a man between 18 and 29 years old in good health and CMV-seronegative. The sequenced material came from PBMCs.

The DNA reads TGCAGCGTTACGGGGGGGGAGACCCAGTACTTC. This is translated as CSVTGGETQYF. Recombination connected TRBV29-1 to TRBJ2-5, with 8 middle bases fitting TRBD2. Counted from cysteine to phenylalanine, this CDR3 has 11 amino acids. Kept here is only the CDR3 DNA, which spans 33 bases and is read in frame from base 1. Trimming removed 5 bases from V and 5 bases from J; the gene matches leave 1 base unexplained. From a lookup of the germline V gene, CDR1 and CDR2 are SQVTM and ANQGSEA.